This T cell receptor (beta chain) was observed in a study of T cell changes during pregnancy in multiple sclerosis. TCRdb's copy holds only in-frame clones and misses some; the assay was immunoSEQ multiplex PCR. The sample has around 72,000 clones; just over 90% are singletons. Looked up from germline, CDR1 is MDHEN and CDR2 is SYDVKM. The CDR3 spans 12 residues. The V gene lost 8 bases and the J gene lost 6 bases, with 8 bases spanning the gap. The receptor comes from a female donor in good health, enrolled as a control in a pregnancy study. The input for sequencing was peripheral blood, taken in the second trimester of pregnancy. The chain employs TRBV28 and TRBJ1-6; D uncertain. The CDR3 DNA is TGTGCCAGCGGAGGGTCTAATTCACCCCTCCACTTT. It specifies CASGGSNSPLHF. The full variable domain, in which reference TRBV28 and TRBJ1-6 provide the parts outside the CDR3, is DVKVTQSSRYLVKRTGEKVFLECVQDMDHENMFWYRQDPGLGLRLIYFSYDVKMKEKGDIPEGYSVSREKKERFSLILESASTNQTSMYLCASGGSNSPLHFGNGTRLTVT.